A selection of T cell receptor beta chains follows, all from one sample in a study of blood T cells in healthy people across ages. MiXCR was run by TCRdb on the 5' RACE reads, yielding one entry per CDR3 protein. The data show about 1.6 million distinct CDR3 sequences, roughly 30% seen once. Material for sequencing was blood. These receptors came from a woman aged 25 to 39 in good health. Each CDR3 is given with its conserved first and last residue. A D gene is named only where the DNA matches it firmly. The size of a clone is reported for some rows only, either as once, few or many, or as a class for expanded clones.

clone_size: -; d_call: -; v_call: TRBV20-1; j_call: TRBJ2-1; cdr3_nt: TGCAGTGCAGGCGATTGGAGCTCCTACAATGAGCAGTTCTTC; cdr3_aa: CSAGDWSSYNEQFF
clone_size: -; d_call: -; v_call: TRBV15; j_call: TRBJ1-2; cdr3_nt: TGTGCCACCAGCAATCTTGCGGGGGATGGCTACACCTTC; cdr3_aa: CATSNLAGDGYTF
clone_size: many; d_call: -; v_call: TRBV27; j_call: TRBJ2-3; cdr3_nt: TGTGCCAGCAGTACTCTCACAGATACGCAGTATTTT; cdr3_aa: CASSTLTDTQYF
clone_size: -; d_call: TRBD2; v_call: TRBV7-2; j_call: TRBJ2-7; cdr3_nt: TGTGCCAGCAGCCCGCTGGGCGGGAGGGCCTTGTACGAGCAGTACTTC; cdr3_aa: CASSPLGGRALYEQYF
clone_size: -; d_call: TRBD2; v_call: TRBV7-9; j_call: TRBJ2-7; cdr3_nt: TGTGCCAGCAGCCCCTGGGTAGCGGGGACCTACGAGCAGTACTTC; cdr3_aa: CASSPWVAGTYEQYF
clone_size: -; d_call: -; v_call: TRBV9; j_call: TRBJ2-1; cdr3_nt: TGTGCCAGCAGCACAAGGGGGAGGAATGAGCAGTTCTTC; cdr3_aa: CASSTRGRNEQFF
clone_size: few; d_call: -; v_call: TRBV4-1; j_call: TRBJ1-2; cdr3_nt: TGCGCCAGCAGCCGAGGGGGTTTGTTTAACTATGGCTACACCTTC; cdr3_aa: CASSRGGLFNYGYTF
clone_size: many; d_call: TRBD1; v_call: TRBV13; j_call: TRBJ2-5; cdr3_nt: TGTGCCAGCAGCTCCCGGGACAGGGATCCCCAAGAGACCCAGTACTTC; cdr3_aa: CASSSRDRDPQETQYF
clone_size: -; d_call: -; v_call: TRBV10-3; j_call: TRBJ1-5; cdr3_nt: TGTGCCATCAGTGACCAAGACAGTTTGTCAGCCCAGCATTTT; cdr3_aa: CAISDQDSLSAQHF
clone_size: -; d_call: TRBD2; v_call: TRBV20-1; j_call: TRBJ2-2; cdr3_nt: TGCAGTGCTGGGGCCACTAGCGGCCGAGGCACCGGGGAGCTGTTTTTT; cdr3_aa: CSAGATSGRGTGELFF
clone_size: few; d_call: TRBD2; v_call: TRBV11-3; j_call: TRBJ2-5; cdr3_nt: TGTGCCAGCACTCTACCGGGACTAGCCCCATCGGAGACCCAGTACTTC; cdr3_aa: CASTLPGLAPSETQYF
clone_size: -; d_call: -; v_call: TRBV7-2; j_call: TRBJ2-4; cdr3_nt: TGTGCCAGCAGCTTGCTTGACGGAGCCAAAAACATTCAGTACTTC; cdr3_aa: CASSLLDGAKNIQYF
clone_size: few; d_call: -; v_call: TRBV7-8; j_call: TRBJ2-3; cdr3_nt: TGTGCCAGCAGCTTATTCGAGGGTACCACAGATACGCAGTATTTT; cdr3_aa: CASSLFEGTTDTQYF
clone_size: -; d_call: -; v_call: TRBV21-1; j_call: TRBJ2-4; cdr3_nt: TGTGCCAGCAGCAGGAGGCCTTACGTGATAGCCAAAAACATTCAGTACTTC; cdr3_aa: CASSRRPYVIAKNIQYF
clone_size: -; d_call: TRBD1; v_call: TRBV9; j_call: TRBJ2-4; cdr3_nt: TGTGCCAGCAGCCCTCGGACAGGGCTAGACATTCAGTACTTC; cdr3_aa: CASSPRTGLDIQYF
clone_size: -; d_call: -; v_call: TRBV4-1; j_call: TRBJ2-7; cdr3_nt: TGCGCCAGCAGCCCCAGGGGGGGCCCGCGGTACGAGCAGTACTTC; cdr3_aa: CASSPRGGPRYEQYF
clone_size: -; d_call: -; v_call: TRBV14; j_call: TRBJ2-1; cdr3_nt: TGTGCCAGCAGCCAGGCTGGGACGGGACGGAATAATGAGCAGTTCTTC; cdr3_aa: CASSQAGTGRNNEQFF
clone_size: -; d_call: -; v_call: TRBV20-1; j_call: TRBJ2-2; cdr3_nt: TGCAGTGCTAGAGTTCAGCGGAGGGGCACCGGGGAGCTGTTTTTT; cdr3_aa: CSARVQRRGTGELFF
clone_size: -; d_call: -; v_call: TRBV7-7; j_call: TRBJ2-1; cdr3_nt: TGTGCCAGCAGCGAAGAAGGGGCCTCCTACAATGAGCAGTTCTTC; cdr3_aa: CASSEEGASYNEQFF
clone_size: few; d_call: -; v_call: TRBV5-1; j_call: TRBJ2-7; cdr3_nt: TGCGCCAGCAGCTTGGATCCGGGAGCTAGGTCCTACGAGCAGTACTTC; cdr3_aa: CASSLDPGARSYEQYF
clone_size: -; d_call: -; v_call: TRBV12-3/TRBV12-4; j_call: TRBJ2-1; cdr3_nt: TGTGCCAGCAGTCTCGGGACTTACGACAACAATGAGCAGTTCTTC; cdr3_aa: CASSLGTYDNNEQFF
clone_size: -; d_call: TRBD2; v_call: TRBV11-2; j_call: TRBJ2-7; cdr3_nt: TGTGCCAGCAGCTCCCAGCGGGGGGCCCTTTACAATGAGCAGTACTTC; cdr3_aa: CASSSQRGALYNEQYF
clone_size: -; d_call: TRBD2; v_call: TRBV5-1; j_call: TRBJ2-7; cdr3_nt: TGCGCCAGCAGCTTGGCTCCGGTGAGGGGGACTAGATCCTACGAGCAGTACTTC; cdr3_aa: CASSLAPVRGTRSYEQYF
clone_size: -; d_call: -; v_call: TRBV13; j_call: TRBJ2-1; cdr3_nt: TGTGCCAGCAGCGACCCCTTGGCGATCAATGAGCAGTTCTTC; cdr3_aa: CASSDPLAINEQFF
clone_size: -; d_call: -; v_call: TRBV4-1; j_call: TRBJ1-5; cdr3_nt: TGCGCCAGCAGCCGAATAGGGGGGGGAATTCAGCCCCAGCATTTT; cdr3_aa: CASSRIGGGIQPQHF
clone_size: -; d_call: -; v_call: TRBV4-1; j_call: TRBJ2-1; cdr3_nt: TGCGCCAGCTCCGGGACTCATAGGAGGGTTGGGCAGTTCTTC; cdr3_aa: CASSGTHRRVGQFF
clone_size: few; d_call: -; v_call: TRBV4-2; j_call: TRBJ1-3; cdr3_nt: TGTGCCAGCAGCCAAGATCGGGGATCGAGGGGAAACACCATATATTTT; cdr3_aa: CASSQDRGSRGNTIYF
clone_size: -; d_call: -; v_call: TRBV3-1; j_call: TRBJ1-1; cdr3_nt: TGTGCCAGCAGCCAAGATTTCTTCGTGAACACTGAAGCTTTCTTT; cdr3_aa: CASSQDFFVNTEAFF
clone_size: few; d_call: -; v_call: TRBV25-1; j_call: TRBJ1-2; cdr3_nt: TGTGCCAGCAGTGAATGGCCCGATGGGGCATATGGCTACACCTTC; cdr3_aa: CASSEWPDGAYGYTF
clone_size: few; d_call: -; v_call: TRBV27; j_call: TRBJ1-5; cdr3_nt: TGTGCCAGCAGTCGTAATATCCATAGCAATCAGCCCCAGCATTTT; cdr3_aa: CASSRNIHSNQPQHF
clone_size: many; d_call: -; v_call: TRBV5-1; j_call: TRBJ2-7; cdr3_nt: TGCGCCAGCAGCGGAAGACCGGGGGCCTCCTACGAGCAGTACTTC; cdr3_aa: CASSGRPGASYEQYF
clone_size: few; d_call: -; v_call: TRBV25-1; j_call: TRBJ2-3; cdr3_nt: TGTGCCAGCAGCCCCAGTGGGGCCCCGGTTAGCACAGATACGCAGTATTTT; cdr3_aa: CASSPSGAPVSTDTQYF
clone_size: -; d_call: -; v_call: TRBV6-1; j_call: TRBJ2-1; cdr3_nt: TGTGCCAGCAGGGGACACCAAGCCAGCTCCTACAATGAGCAGTTCTTC; cdr3_aa: CASRGHQASSYNEQFF
clone_size: few; d_call: -; v_call: TRBV27; j_call: TRBJ2-3; cdr3_nt: TGTGCCAGCGGAGTAGGGGGAGATACGCAGTATTTT; cdr3_aa: CASGVGGDTQYF
clone_size: few; d_call: -; v_call: TRBV7-9; j_call: TRBJ2-1; cdr3_nt: TGTGCCAGCAGCTTAGGGCCCGAGGTCGAGCAGTTCTTC; cdr3_aa: CASSLGPEVEQFF
clone_size: -; d_call: TRBD2; v_call: TRBV7-9; j_call: TRBJ2-5; cdr3_nt: TGTGCCAGCAGCGTCCTTAGCGGGGTGGGAGAGACCCAGTACTTC; cdr3_aa: CASSVLSGVGETQYF
clone_size: -; d_call: -; v_call: TRBV9; j_call: TRBJ2-5; cdr3_nt: TGTGCCAGCAGCGTAGCAGAGGGGTACCAAGAGACCCAGTACTTC; cdr3_aa: CASSVAEGYQETQYF
clone_size: few; d_call: -; v_call: TRBV6-5; j_call: TRBJ1-1; cdr3_nt: TGTGCCAGCAGCGACCTTGGGAACACTGAAGCTTTCTTT; cdr3_aa: CASSDLGNTEAFF
clone_size: few; d_call: TRBD2; v_call: TRBV5-1; j_call: TRBJ2-1; cdr3_nt: TGCGCCAGCAGCTTGGGTCTCCGGGGGGGCGCGCAGTTCTTC; cdr3_aa: CASSLGLRGGAQFF
clone_size: -; d_call: TRBD1; v_call: TRBV14; j_call: TRBJ1-1; cdr3_nt: TGTGCCAGCGCCCCGACAGGGTCGCGGGCTGAAGCTTTCTTT; cdr3_aa: CASAPTGSRAEAFF
clone_size: -; d_call: -; v_call: TRBV28; j_call: TRBJ1-4; cdr3_nt: TGTGCCAGCAGTTCCATTCCACAGATAAGAGCAACTAATGAAAAACTGTTTTTT; cdr3_aa: CASSSIPQIRATNEKLFF
clone_size: many; d_call: -; v_call: TRBV4-1; j_call: TRBJ2-7; cdr3_nt: TGCGCCAGCAGCCAAGGCCCCCAGTCCTACGAGCAGTACTTC; cdr3_aa: CASSQGPQSYEQYF